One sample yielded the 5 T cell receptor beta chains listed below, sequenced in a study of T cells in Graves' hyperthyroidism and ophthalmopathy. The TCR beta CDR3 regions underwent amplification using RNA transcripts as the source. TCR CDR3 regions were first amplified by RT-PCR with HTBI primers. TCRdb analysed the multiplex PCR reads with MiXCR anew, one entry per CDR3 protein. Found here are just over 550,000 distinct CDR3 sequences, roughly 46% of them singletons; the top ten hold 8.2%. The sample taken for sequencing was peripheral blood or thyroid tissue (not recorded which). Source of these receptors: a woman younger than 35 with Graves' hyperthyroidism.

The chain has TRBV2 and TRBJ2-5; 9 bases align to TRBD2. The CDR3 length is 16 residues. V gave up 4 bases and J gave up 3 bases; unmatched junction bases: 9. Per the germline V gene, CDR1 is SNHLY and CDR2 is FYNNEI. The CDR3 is CASSAGGGLAKETQYF. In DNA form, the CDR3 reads TGTGCCAGCAGTGCGGGAGGAGGACTAGCGAAAGAGACCCAGTACTTC.

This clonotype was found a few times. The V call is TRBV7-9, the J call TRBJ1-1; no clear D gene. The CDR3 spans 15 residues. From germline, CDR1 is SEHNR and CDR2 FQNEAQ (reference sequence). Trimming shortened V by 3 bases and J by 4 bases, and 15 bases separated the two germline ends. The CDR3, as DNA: TGTGCCAGCAGCTTCCGAGGCCTCGGAGGCACTGAAGCTTTCTTT. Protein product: CASSFRGLGGTEAFF.

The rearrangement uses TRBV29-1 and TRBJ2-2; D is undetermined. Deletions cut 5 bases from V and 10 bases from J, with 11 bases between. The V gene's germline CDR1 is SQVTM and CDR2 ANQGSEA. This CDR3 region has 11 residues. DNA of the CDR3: TGCAGCGTTTGGAGTGGGAAGGAGCTGTTTTTT. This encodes CSVWSGKELFF.

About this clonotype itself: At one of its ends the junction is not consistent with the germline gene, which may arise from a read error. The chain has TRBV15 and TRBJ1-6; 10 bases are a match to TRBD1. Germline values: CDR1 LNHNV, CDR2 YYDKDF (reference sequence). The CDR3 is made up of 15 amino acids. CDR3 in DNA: TGTGCCACCAGCCGAGAGACAGGGGGCATATCACCCCTCCACTTT. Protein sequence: CATSRETGGISPLHF. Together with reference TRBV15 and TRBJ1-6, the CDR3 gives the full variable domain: DAMVIQNPRYQVTQFGKPVTLSCSQTLNHNVMYWYQQKSSQAPKLLFHYYDKDFNNEADTPDNFQSRRPNTSFCFLDIRSPGLGDTAMYLCATSRETGGISPLHFGNGTRLTVT.

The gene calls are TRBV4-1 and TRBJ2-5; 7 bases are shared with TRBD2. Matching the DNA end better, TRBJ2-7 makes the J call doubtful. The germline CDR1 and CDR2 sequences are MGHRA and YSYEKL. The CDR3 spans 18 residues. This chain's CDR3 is CASSQGGPGGPSSYEQYF. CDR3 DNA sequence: TGCGCCAGCAGCCAAGGGGGACCGGGAGGACCAAGCTCCTACGAGCAGTACTTC.